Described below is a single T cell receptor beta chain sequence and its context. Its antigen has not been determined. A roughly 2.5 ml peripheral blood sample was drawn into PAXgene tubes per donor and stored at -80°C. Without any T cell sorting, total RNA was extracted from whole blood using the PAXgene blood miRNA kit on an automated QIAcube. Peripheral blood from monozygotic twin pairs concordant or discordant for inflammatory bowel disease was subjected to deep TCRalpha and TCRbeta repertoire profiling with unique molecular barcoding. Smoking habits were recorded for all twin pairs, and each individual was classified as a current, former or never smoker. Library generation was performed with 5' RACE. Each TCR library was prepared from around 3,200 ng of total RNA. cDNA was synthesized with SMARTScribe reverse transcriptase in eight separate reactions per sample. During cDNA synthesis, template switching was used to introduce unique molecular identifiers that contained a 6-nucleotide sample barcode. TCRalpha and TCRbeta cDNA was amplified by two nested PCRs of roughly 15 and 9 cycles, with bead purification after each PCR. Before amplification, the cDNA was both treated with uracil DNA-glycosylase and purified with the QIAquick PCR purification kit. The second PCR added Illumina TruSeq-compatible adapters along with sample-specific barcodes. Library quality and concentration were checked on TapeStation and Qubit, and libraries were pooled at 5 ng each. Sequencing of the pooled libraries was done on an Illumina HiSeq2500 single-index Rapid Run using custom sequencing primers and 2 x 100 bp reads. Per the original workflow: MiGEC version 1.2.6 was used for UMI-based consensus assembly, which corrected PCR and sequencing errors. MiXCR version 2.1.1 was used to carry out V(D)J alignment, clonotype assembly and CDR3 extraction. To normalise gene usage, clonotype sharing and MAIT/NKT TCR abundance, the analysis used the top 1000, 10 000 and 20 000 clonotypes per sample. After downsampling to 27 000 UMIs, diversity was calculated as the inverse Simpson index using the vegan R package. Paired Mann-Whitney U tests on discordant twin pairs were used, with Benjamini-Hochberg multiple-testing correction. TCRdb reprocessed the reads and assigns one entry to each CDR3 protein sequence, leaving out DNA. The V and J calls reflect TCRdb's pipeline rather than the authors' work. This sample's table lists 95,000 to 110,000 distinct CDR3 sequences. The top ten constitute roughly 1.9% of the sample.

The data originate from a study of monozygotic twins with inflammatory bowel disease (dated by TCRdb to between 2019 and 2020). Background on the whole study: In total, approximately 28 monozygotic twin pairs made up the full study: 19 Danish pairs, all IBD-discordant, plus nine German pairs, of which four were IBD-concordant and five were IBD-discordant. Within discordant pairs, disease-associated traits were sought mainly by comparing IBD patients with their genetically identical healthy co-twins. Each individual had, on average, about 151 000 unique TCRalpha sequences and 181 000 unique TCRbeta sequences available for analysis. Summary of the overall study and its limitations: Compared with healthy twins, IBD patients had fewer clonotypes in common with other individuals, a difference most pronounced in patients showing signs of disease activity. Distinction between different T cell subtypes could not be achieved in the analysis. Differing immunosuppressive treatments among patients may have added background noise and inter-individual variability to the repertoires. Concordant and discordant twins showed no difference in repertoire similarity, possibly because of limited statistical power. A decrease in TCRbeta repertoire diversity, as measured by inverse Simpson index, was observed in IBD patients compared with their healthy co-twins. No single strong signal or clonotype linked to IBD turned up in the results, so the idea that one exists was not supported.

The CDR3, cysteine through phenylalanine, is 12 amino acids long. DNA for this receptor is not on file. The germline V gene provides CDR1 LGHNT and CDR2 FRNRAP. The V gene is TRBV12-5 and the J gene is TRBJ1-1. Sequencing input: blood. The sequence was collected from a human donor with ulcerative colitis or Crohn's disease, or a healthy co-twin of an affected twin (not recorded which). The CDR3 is CASGLSLQEAFF. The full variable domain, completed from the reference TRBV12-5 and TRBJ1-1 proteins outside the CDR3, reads DARVTQTPRHKVTEMGQEVTMRCQPILGHNTVFWYRQTMMQGLELLAYFRNRAPLDDSGMPKDRFSAEMPDATLATLKIQPSEPRDSAVYFCASGLSLQEAFFGQGTRLTVV.